The clone carrying this T cell receptor (beta chain) appeared many times. Antigen unknown. The data belong to a study of spatial heterogeneity in lung cancer. Study at large: Bulk RNA-seq from matched material yielded a T cell module score that correlated strongly with TCR transcript counts in tumor regions. Study-wide points: Counts that tracked tumor mutation counts were those of expanded intratumoral alpha and beta TCRs.

CDR1 is SGHVS, CDR2 FQNEAQ, per germline. Trimming cost V 5 bases and J 3 bases; bases outside gene matches: 13. The CDR3 has 18 amino acids. Time point given: sample taken at primary tumor resection. Unsorted whole RNA samples from tumor, nontumor lung or frozen PBMC were sequenced. Using its own MiXCR run on the 5' RACE reads, TCRdb lists one record per CDR3 protein. Of about 8,100 distinct CDR3 sequences in the sample, around 12% were seen once. The V gene is TRBV7-8, the J gene TRBJ2-3; TRBD2 matches 11 bases. The source is a male donor with early-stage non-small cell lung cancer. The starting material was lung tumor tissue, obtained at surgery. This chain's CDR3 is CASSSYRVLAGGTDTQYF. In DNA form, the CDR3 reads TGTGCCAGCAGCAGCTATCGAGTTTTAGCGGGAGGGACAGATACGCAGTATTTT.